This T cell receptor (beta chain) was identified during a study of glioma-infiltrating T cells. The study's findings and limits: Non-neoplastic patients had below-expected tissue-blood divergence, while all gliomas exceeded expectation. Only very few CDR3 sequences appeared in both tissue and blood.

This clonotype was detected once. The antigen is not known. A read error may account for a junction end that differs from germline. Amplification of TCR alpha and beta CDR3 regions from RNA used iRepertoire nested multiplex PCR. For one-step reverse transcription and amplification, 100-400 ng of tissue mRNA or PBMC total RNA was used. TCRdb recomputed calls from the multiplex PCR reads with MiXCR, one row per CDR3 protein. Of 90,000 to 110,000 distinct CDR3 sequences listed, 20% to 25% are singletons. This CDR3 is 16 amino acids long. The germline V gene has CDR1 SGHRS and CDR2 YFSETQ. This sequence joins TRBV5-1 and TRBJ2-3; 12 bases fit TRBD2. The sample taken for sequencing was glioma tissue, nonneoplastic brain tissue, or PBMCs (not recorded which). This TCR came from a human donor with low-grade glioma or glioblastoma, undergoing nonglioma brain surgery, or in good health (not recorded which). The CDR3 bases are TGCGCCAGCAGCTTGAGTGGACTAGCGGGGACAGATGCGCAGTATTTT. This translates into CASSLSGLAGTDAQYF. Based on the CDR3 plus reference TRBV5-1 and TRBJ2-3, the full variable domain is KAGVTQTPRYLIKTRGQQVTLSCSPISGHRSVSWYQQTPGQGLQFLFEYFSETQRNKGNFPGRFSGRQFSNSRSEMNVSTLELGDSALYLCASSLSGLAGTDAQYFGPGTRLTVL.